The 24 T cell receptor beta chains presented below share a single source sample, sequenced in a study of cytomegalovirus exposure and HLA in healthy donors. Libraries were prepared by immunoSEQ multiplex PCR; TCRdb keeps only in-frame clonotypes and omits some of them. The sample lists about 260,000 clones, around 91% occurring once. The sample was PBMCs. The receptors were gathered from a woman aged 25-40 years in good health and CMV-seronegative.

The V gene is TRBV9, the J gene TRBJ2-5, with D hard to call. V lost 0 bases to trimming and J lost 5 bases, with 11 bases between them. Looked up from germline, CDR1 is SGDLS and CDR2 is YYNGEE. This CDR3 region has 14 residues. The CDR3, as DNA: TGTGCCAGCAGCGTAGCTGTAGGATGGGAGACCCAGTACTTC. The encoded protein is CASSVAVGWETQYF.

This chain links TRBV6-5 with TRBJ2-7; TRBD1 aligns across 7 bases. The germline V gene encodes CDR1 MNHEY and CDR2 SVGAGI. The CDR3 is made up of 14 amino acids. Trimming removed 5 bases from V and 2 bases from J; junction bases left unmatched: 6. For the CDR3, the DNA is TGTGCCAGCAGTATCCGGACAGGAGCCTACGAGCAGTACTTC. It codes for CASSIRTGAYEQYF.

The gene calls are TRBV2 and TRBJ2-1; no clear D gene. V lost 3 bases and J 4 bases, leaving 13 bases between the germline ends. Germline CDR1 and CDR2: SNHLY and FYNNEI. The CDR3 is 15 residues long. The CDR3 DNA sequence: TGTGCCAGCAGTGAGTCCACATCTTTATACAATGAGCAGTTCTTC. Translating gives CASSESTSLYNEQFF.

V gene TRBV27 combines with J gene TRBJ2-2; TRBD2 matches at 8 bases. The CDR3 has 15 residues. V was clipped by 7 bases and J by 6 bases; unmatched bases: 10. Per the germline V gene, CDR1 is MNHEY and CDR2 is SMNVEV (reference sequence). The CDR3 reads CASTGLEVDAGELFF. Written as DNA, the CDR3 is TGTGCCAGCACGGGACTAGAGGTTGACGCCGGGGAGCTGTTTTTT.

The rearrangement links TRBV9 to TRBJ2-3; possibly TRBD1 or TRBD2 for D (5 bases each). The germline V and J ends were trimmed by 0 bases and 4 bases, with 9 bases remaining between them. The germline CDR1 and CDR2 sequences are SGDLS and YYNGEE. CDR3 length: 14 residues. CDR3 protein: CASSVGGVADTQYF. CDR3 DNA: TGTGCCAGCAGCGTAGGAGGGGTGGCAGATACGCAGTATTTT.

V usage is TRBV30 and J usage is TRBJ2-7; TRBD2 is a possible D gene (6 bases). The germline CDR1 and CDR2 sequences are GTSNPN and SVGIG (reference sequence). V was cut by 7 bases and J by 7 bases, with 20 bases left in between. The CDR3 extends over 13 amino acids. The CDR3 DNA sequence: TGTGCCTTATTCGGGGGAAATTCACGGGAGCAGTACTTC. The encoded protein is CALFGGNSREQYF.

This clone came up a few times. The rearrangement uses TRBV28 and TRBJ1-5; D is unresolved. Deletions cut 6 bases from V and 9 bases from J, with 18 bases between. The germline gives CDR1 MDHEN, CDR2 SYDVKM. The CDR3 is 14 residues long. The CDR3, as DNA: TGTGCCAGCAGCCCCGGGCATGAGGCATCGCCCCAGCATTTT. This gives the protein CASSPGHEASPQHF.

This chain uses TRBV19 with TRBJ2-3, with 10 bases identical to TRBD2. The CDR3 is 21 amino acids. V shed 1 base and J 5 bases; nucleotides not matched to a gene: 21. Germline CDR1 reads LNHDA; CDR2 reads SQIVND (reference sequence). CDR3 in DNA: TGTGCCAGTAGTATAGGCCGGTTGAGGGCTCTAGCGGGAGAGGGGATAGATACGCAGTATTTT. Protein sequence: CASSIGRLRALAGEGIDTQYF.

This chain joins TRBV27 and TRBJ2-6; 9 nucleotides align to TRBD1. V shed 3 bases and J 0 bases; nucleotides not matched to a gene: 12. The CDR3 is 20 residues long. Germline V gene sequence: CDR1 MNHEY, CDR2 SMNVEV (reference sequence). In nucleotides, the CDR3 is TGTGCCAGCAGTTTCTTCCCCCCGGGACAGGGAGGCTCTGGGGCCAACGTCCTGACTTTC. Its translation: CASSFFPPGQGGSGANVLTF.

This clone occurred a few times. This chain joins TRBV27 and TRBJ2-6; 12 nucleotides align to TRBD2. Germline lookup yields CDR1 MNHEY and CDR2 SMNVEV (reference sequence). J was trimmed by 4 bases and V by 5 bases; bases with no gene match: 9. The CDR3 sequence is 18 residues long. CDR3 in DNA: TGTGCCAGCAGTGGCAGACTAGCGGGAGATTCCGGGGCCAACGTCCTGACTTTC. It yields the protein CASSGRLAGDSGANVLTF.

The V call is TRBV27, the J call TRBJ2-3; no clear D gene. With 3 bases removed from V and 5 bases from J, the gap between germline ends came to 6 bases. The CDR3 loop spans 12 amino acids. Germline V CDR1 and CDR2: MNHEY, SMNVEV (reference sequence). CDR3 region: CASSFSGDTQYF. CDR3 nucleotides: TGTGCCAGCAGTTTTTCGGGAGATACGCAGTATTTT.

The chain links TRBV7-2 to TRBJ1-5, with D possibly matching TRBD1 (5 bases). Trimming removed 1 base at V and 7 bases at J, with 11 bases between. Germline values: CDR1 SGHTA, CDR2 FQGNSA. The CDR3 is 14 amino acids. The CDR3 DNA reads TGTGCCAGCAGCTTAGATTTGGGGGGACAGCCCCAGCATTTT. Translated: CASSLDLGGQPQHF.

This clone was recorded only once. V and J are TRBV6-6 and TRBJ2-2; the D gene is possibly TRBD1 (5 bases). Deletions cut 4 bases from V and 0 bases from J, with 12 bases between. Germline CDR1 is MNHNY and CDR2 is SVGAGI (reference sequence). The CDR3 extends over 16 amino acids. CDR3 sequence: CASSSRQQPNTGELFF. The CDR3 nucleotides are TGTGCCAGCAGTTCTAGACAGCAACCGAACACCGGGGAGCTGTTTTTT.

This clone was picked up one time. The J gene is TRBJ2-7, the V gene TRBV5-6; D possibly uses TRBD1 or TRBD2 (5 bases each). V lost 3 bases and J 1 base, leaving 8 bases between the germline ends. CDR1 and CDR2 (germline): SGHDT, YYEEEE. The CDR3 length is 13 residues. The CDR3 loop is CASSWGRSYEQYF. In DNA form, the CDR3 reads TGTGCCAGCAGCTGGGGACGGTCCTACGAGCAGTACTTC.

The rearrangement links TRBV6-1 to TRBJ2-7, with D uncertain. The germline gives CDR1 MNHNS, CDR2 SASEGT. The V end lost 0 bases, the J end lost 2 bases, and 8 bases lay between the germline ends. This CDR3 has 14 amino acids. CDR3 coding DNA: TGTGCCAGCAGTGAAGCGGGCAGTGCCTACGAGCAGTACTTC. Encoded protein: CASSEAGSAYEQYF.

On this clone: This clone may be a read error of a much larger clone one base away. The rearrangement uses TRBV30 and TRBJ2-2; weak D call: TRBD1 (5 bases). The germline V gene has CDR1 GTSNPN and CDR2 SVGIG (reference sequence). The CDR3 has 15 residues. Between the trimmed V and J ends, which lost 4 bases and 7 bases, there was a span of 19 bases. The CDR3 sequence is CAWIRQTARIGELFF. CDR3 DNA: TGTGCCTGGATCCGTCAGACAGCACGCATCGGGGAGCTGTTTTTT.

The V and J genes are TRBV7-9 and TRBJ1-1; D is ambiguous. Trimming took 2 bases from V and 5 from J, leaving 12 bases between them. The germline V gene has CDR1 SEHNR and CDR2 FQNEAQ (reference sequence). There are 14 residues in the CDR3. CDR3 loop: CASSLMGSWTEAFF. Here the CDR3 DNA reads TGTGCCAGCAGCTTAATGGGGTCGTGGACTGAAGCTTTCTTT.

The chain carries TRBV5-4 and TRBJ1-3; D is ambiguous. V was shortened by 0 bases and J by 0 bases, with 7 bases between the two germline ends. Per germline, CDR1 SGHNT and CDR2 YYREEE (reference sequence). The CDR3 totals 15 residues. The CDR3, as DNA: TGTGCCAGCAGCTTGGACCCTTACTCTGGAAACACCATATATTTT. This gives the protein CASSLDPYSGNTIYF.

The CDR3 region is CASSLKLSSTDTQYF. The CDR3 nucleotides are TGTGCCAGCAGTTTAAAACTCTCTAGCACAGATACGCAGTATTTT. The chain employs TRBV27 and TRBJ2-3, with D hard to call. The CDR3 covers 15 residues. Trimming removed 2 bases at V and 0 bases at J, with 9 bases between. Germline CDR1 and CDR2: MNHEY and SMNVEV (reference sequence).

This chain links TRBV28 with TRBJ1-1; possibly TRBD1 for D (6 bases). CDR3 length: 13 amino acids. The V gene's germline CDR1 is MDHEN and CDR2 SYDVKM. Trimming cost V 6 bases and J 8 bases, with 16 bases left between them. The CDR3 sequence: CASRKGGRLEAFF. The CDR3 DNA reads TGTGCCAGCAGGAAGGGGGGGCGATTAGAAGCTTTCTTT. The full variable domain, with the rest looked up from reference TRBV28 and TRBJ1-1, is DVKVTQSSRYLVKRTGEKVFLECVQDMDHENMFWYRQDPGLGLRLIYFSYDVKMKEKGDIPEGYSVSREKKERFSLILESASTNQTSMYLCASRKGGRLEAFFGQGTRLTVV.

The chain uses TRBV7-8 and TRBJ2-7; 9 positions agree with TRBD1. V lost 5 bases and J lost 3; bases outside the gene matches: 8. The V gene's germline CDR1 is SGHVS and CDR2 FQNEAQ. CDR3 length: 15 residues. The CDR3 coding sequence is TGTGCCAGCAGCATATCGGGACAGGGATTCTACGAGCAGTACTTC. Encoded protein: CASSISGQGFYEQYF.

V is TRBV2 and J is TRBJ1-1; D might be TRBD1 (5 bases). Germline V lookup: CDR1 SNHLY, CDR2 FYNNEI. CDR3 size: 14 residues. Trimming pared 3 bases from V and 5 bases from J, leaving 13 bases between. In nucleotides, the CDR3 is TGTGCCAGCAGTGAGTGGGAGGGGCTTACTGAAGCTTTCTTT. Translating it yields CASSEWEGLTEAFF.

V is TRBV6-5 and J is TRBJ2-7, with TRBD1 matching over 9 bases. V dropped 6 bases and J dropped 4; count of bases not matched to a gene: 10. The CDR3 consists of 15 residues. CDR1 and CDR2 (germline): MNHEY, SVGAGI. The CDR3 protein is CASRLNRGQNYEQYF. The CDR3 nucleotides are TGTGCCAGCAGGCTCAACAGGGGGCAGAATTACGAGCAGTACTTC.

This chain joins TRBV13 and TRBJ2-1, with 9 positions matching TRBD2. This CDR3 has 15 amino acids. Germline V gene data show CDR1 as PRHDT and CDR2 as FYEKMQ (reference sequence). V was clipped by 3 bases and J by 9 bases; unmatched bases: 9. This CDR3 is CASSLGRREGGEQFF. CDR3 in DNA: TGTGCCAGCAGCTTGGGTAGGCGGGAGGGTGGTGAGCAGTTCTTC.